The 15 T cell receptor beta chains below were found in one sample sequenced in a study of cytomegalovirus exposure and HLA in healthy donors. Profiled with immunoSEQ multiplex PCR; TCRdb holds only in-frame clones, not every one. Of about 160,000 clones listed, approximately 88% are singletons. Sequencing used PBMCs. The receptors stem from a man aged 25 to 40 in good health and CMV-seropositive.

The CDR3: CATSRASLGQGFDQPQHF. The CDR3 region has the DNA TGTGCCACCAGCAGAGCCAGCTTAGGACAGGGATTTGATCAGCCCCAGCATTTT. This chain links TRBV15 with TRBJ1-5, with 8 bases fitting TRBD1. Germline trimming cut 1 base from V and 5 bases from J; bases unmatched to any gene: 13. The CDR3 contains 18 residues. CDR1 is LNHNV and CDR2 is YYDKDF in the germline V gene (reference sequence).

Here the CDR3 reads CASSHRTGEGETQYF. In DNA form, the CDR3 reads TGTGCCAGCAGCCATCGGACAGGGGAAGGGGAGACCCAGTACTTC. The V call is TRBV7-6, the J call TRBJ2-5; TRBD1 matches 9 bases. The CDR3 spans 15 residues. CDR1 SGHVS and CDR2 FNYEAQ come from the germline V gene. V was clipped by 5 bases and J by 5 bases; unmatched bases: 9.

The chain recombines TRBV13 with TRBJ2-2; 14 nucleotides match TRBD2. The V gene's germline CDR1 is PRHDT and CDR2 FYEKMQ (reference sequence). This CDR3 contains 17 residues. J gave up 1 base and V 5 bases, and 3 bases lay outside the gene matches. The CDR3 sequence is CASSEGLAGGNTGELFF. The CDR3 DNA sequence: TGTGCCAGCAGCGAAGGACTAGCGGGGGGGAACACCGGGGAGCTGTTTTTT.

This chain uses TRBV7-2 with TRBJ1-3; the D is unclear. From germline, CDR1 is SGHTA and CDR2 FQGNSA. The CDR3 is 13 residues long. The V end lost 2 bases, the J end lost 6 bases, and 8 bases lay between the germline ends. The CDR3 protein is CASSLRPSNTIYF. The CDR3 DNA reads TGTGCCAGCAGCTTACGTCCTTCAAACACCATATATTTT.

The rearrangement joins TRBV4-1 to TRBJ1-6; TRBD1 is a possible D gene (5 bases). Germline loops: CDR1 MGHRA, CDR2 YSYEKL. V lost 1 base and J 8 bases, leaving 9 bases between the germline ends. The CDR3 sequence is 14 residues long. The CDR3 region is CASSQVGGDSPLHF. The CDR3 DNA sequence: TGCGCCAGCAGCCAAGTCGGGGGGGATTCACCCCTCCACTTT.

This CDR3 reads CASSFSSFAQETQYF. The CDR3 DNA reads as TGTGCCAGCAGCTTTTCTAGCTTTGCCCAAGAGACCCAGTACTTC. The chain couples TRBV7-9 to TRBJ2-5; D is perhaps TRBD2 (5 bases). Trimming left V 3 bases short and J 1 base short, with 12 bases between. Germline V gene data show CDR1 as SEHNR and CDR2 as FQNEAQ (reference sequence). The CDR3 covers 15 residues.

The chain has TRBV18 and TRBJ2-7; a possible D gene is TRBD2 (5 bases). The CDR3 has 14 residues. From germline, CDR1 is KGHSH and CDR2 LQKENI. Trimming left V 4 bases short and J 2 bases short, with 12 bases between. CDR3 DNA sequence: TGTGCCAGCTCACGCGGACGGGGAACCTACGAGCAGTACTTC. It yields the protein CASSRGRGTYEQYF.

V gene TRBV15 combines with J gene TRBJ2-3, with TRBD1 matching over 9 bases. Germline CDR1 is LNHNV and CDR2 is YYDKDF (reference sequence). Germline trimming cut 4 bases from V and 4 bases from J; bases unmatched to any gene: 3. The CDR3 consists of 14 residues. The CDR3 loop is CATSTRTGADTQYF. DNA for the CDR3: TGTGCCACCAGCACTCGGACAGGGGCAGATACGCAGTATTTT. Together with reference TRBV15 and TRBJ2-3, the CDR3 gives the full variable domain: DAMVIQNPRYQVTQFGKPVTLSCSQTLNHNVMYWYQQKSSQAPKLLFHYYDKDFNNEADTPDNFQSRRPNTSFCFLDIRSPGLGDTAMYLCATSTRTGADTQYFGPGTRLTVL.

The CDR3: CASSEEAGLPDTQYF. As DNA, the CDR3 is TGTGCCAGCAGTGAAGAAGCGGGGCTCCCAGATACGCAGTATTTT. The chain carries TRBV6-1 and TRBJ2-3, with 7 bases matching TRBD2. Per germline, CDR1 MNHNS and CDR2 SASEGT. The CDR3 runs to 15 residues. The J segment lost 4 bases and the V segment lost 1 base, leaving 5 bases of the junction unmatched.

This chain joins TRBV7-3 and TRBJ2-5, with 7 bases fitting TRBD2. Germline V gives CDR1 SGHTA, CDR2 FQGTGA. The V segment lost 5 bases and the J segment 4 bases; nucleotides outside the gene matches: 7. The CDR3 totals 14 residues. For the CDR3, the DNA is TGTGCCAGCAGCCCCCGCGCTAGCGGAGAGACCCAGTACTTC. Translated, it gives CASSPRASGETQYF.

The gene calls are TRBV6-5 and TRBJ2-2; perhaps TRBD1 as D (6 bases). CDR3 length equals 14 residues. V dropped 4 bases and J dropped 5 bases, with 11 bases sitting between them. The germline V gene encodes CDR1 MNHEY and CDR2 SVGAGI. CDR3 protein: CASSLAGETGELFF. CDR3 nucleotides: TGTGCCAGCAGTTTGGCAGGGGAAACCGGGGAGCTGTTTTTT.

This rearrangement joins TRBV13 to TRBJ2-7, with D tentatively TRBD2 (5 bases). With 5 bases removed from V and 3 bases from J, the gap between germline ends came to 11 bases. This CDR3 is 13 amino acids long. CDR1 is PRHDT and CDR2 is FYEKMQ in the germline V gene (reference sequence). The CDR3: CASSVRGYYEQYF. The DNA for the CDR3 is TGTGCCAGCAGCGTCCGGGGATACTACGAGCAGTACTTC.

This rearrangement joins TRBV6-6 to TRBJ2-1; 10 bases match TRBD2. The CDR3 contains 14 residues. Germline CDR1 and CDR2: MNHNY and SVGAGI (reference sequence). J lost 7 bases, V lost 5 bases, and 5 bases had no gene match. CDR3 protein: CASSSGLAVNEQFF. The DNA of the CDR3 is TGTGCCAGCAGTAGCGGACTAGCGGTGAATGAGCAGTTCTTC.

V is TRBV28 and J is TRBJ2-1, with 9 positions matching TRBD1. Per germline, CDR1 MDHEN and CDR2 SYDVKM. The CDR3 totals 18 residues. The trim removed 2 bases at V and 8 bases at J, leaving 16 bases unmatched. CDR3 amino acids: CASSLISGRDRVVYEQFF. CDR3 nucleotide sequence: TGTGCCAGCAGTTTAATCAGTGGCCGGGACAGGGTGGTCTATGAGCAGTTCTTC.

The chain uses TRBV6-5 and TRBJ2-1, with 10 bases fitting TRBD2. CDR1 and CDR2 from the germline V gene are MNHEY and SVGAGI. The CDR3 has 14 residues. V lost 6 bases, J lost 9 bases, and 8 bases stayed unmatched. CDR3 coding DNA: TGTGCCAGCAGCTTACTAGCGGGATACGGTGAGCAGTTCTTC. Translated, it gives CASSLLAGYGEQFF.